Described below is a single TCR beta chain sequence and its context. Its cognate antigen is unknown. This entry belongs to a study of T cell clonotyping in hematopoietic cell transplantation. General study results and limits: Graft donor and pretransplant recipient Inverse Simpson Index values predicted broader posttransplant TCR diversity. Pathologically expanded recipient clonotypes increased progressively from day 30 to day 180 as diversity fell. Without cell sorting, CD4 versus CD8 contributions remain unresolved. Few recipient clonotypes overlapped donors; over 95% were de novo at given depth.

The length of the CDR3 is 12 residues. V was shortened by 2 bases and J by 8 bases, with 9 bases between the two germline ends. Germline values: CDR1 MNHNY, CDR2 SVGAGI (reference sequence). Clones were sequenced by immunoSEQ multiplex PCR, and TCRdb holds only the in-frame ones, with some missing. Altogether some 9,700 clones are present, approximately 96% being singletons, with the ten largest covering about 2.6%. The receptor's source is a male patient in his sixties or seventies who had an allogeneic stem cell transplant from a related donor, so the T cells may come from the graft donor. Some clones in this sample may be carry-over from other donors' samples. V usage is TRBV6-6 and J usage is TRBJ1-2; no clear D gene. The sample here was peripheral blood mononuclear cells, taken 100 days after allogeneic stem cell transplant. CDR3 nucleotide sequence: TGTGCCAGCAGTTACCCGAGGGAGGGCTACACCTTC. This translates into CASSYPREGYTF.